The 3 T cell receptor beta chains below come from one sample, sequenced in a study of blood T cells in healthy people across ages (dated by TCRdb to the mid-2010s). Library preparation employed 5' RACE. This sample was sequenced with an Illumina HiSeq 2500. A second 7 to 11 cycle PCR used a sample-barcoded 5' primer and a J-beta primer mix. TCRdb reprocessed the public reads (quality trimming at Q25 with fastp, clone calling with MiXCR) and kept in-frame beta chains. One record per CDR3 amino acid sequence lists the most common genes and DNA. A total of 1.5 million or so distinct CDR3 sequences appear in this sample, roughly 40% of them only once. Less than 8% of the sample rests with the top ten. Material for sequencing was blood. Receptors were obtained from a woman between 18 and 30 years old in good health.

The genes are TRBV20-1 and TRBJ2-6; 11 bases align to TRBD1. The germline gives CDR1 DFQATT, CDR2 SNEGSKA (reference sequence). The CDR3 extends over 18 amino acids. The J segment lost 1 base and the V segment lost 5 bases, leaving 10 bases of the junction unmatched. CDR3 sequence: CSAQLTGQGGSGANVLTF. The CDR3 DNA sequence: TGCAGTGCTCAACTAACGGGACAGGGGGGTTCTGGGGCCAACGTCCTGACTTTC.

This chain connects TRBV6-1 to TRBJ2-3, with 10 bases aligning to TRBD1. Trimming took 6 bases from V and 0 from J; bases not matched to a gene: 9. The germline CDR1 and CDR2 sequences are MNHNS and SASEGT. The CDR3 is 17 amino acids. Here the CDR3 reads CASSLTWTGGSTDTQYF. Written as DNA, the CDR3 is TGTGCCAGCAGCCTAACCTGGACAGGGGGTAGCACAGATACGCAGTATTTT.

Note on this clonotype: A much larger clone is a single base away; this may be a read error. The J gene is TRBJ1-1, the V gene TRBV7-9, with a possible D match to TRBD1 (6 bases). Germline CDR1 reads SEHNR; CDR2 reads FQNEAQ (reference sequence). CDR3 length: 13 residues. The CDR3 loop reads CASGTNANTVAFF. For the CDR3, the DNA is TGTGCCAGCGGGACAAACGCGAACACTGTAGCTTTCTTT.